This T cell receptor (beta chain) originates from a study of Ad26.COV2.S vaccination and SARS-CoV-2 variants. A remark on this clone: Its antigen is currently unknown.

General observations from the study: Responses of T cells in total may have been underestimated by the TCR breadth and depth analyses. Responses of spike-specific T cells (both CD8+ and CD4+) reportedly showed substantial breadth after vaccination. Vaccine recipients had higher spike-specific TCR breadth than placebo recipients.

Trimming left V 8 bases short and J 7 bases short, with 24 bases between. The V gene's germline CDR1 is LNHDA and CDR2 SQIVND (reference sequence). This CDR3 is built from 17 residues. The assay was immunoSEQ multiplex PCR, and TCRdb's table has in-frame clones only and misses some. The repertoire holds about 350,000 clones, around 90% seen once, with 3% to 4% in the top ten. The receptor comes from a human donor who had recovered from COVID-19. This rearrangement joins TRBV19 to TRBJ1-6; possible D gene TRBD1, 6 bases. The sample was peripheral blood, taken after recovery from COVID-19. The CDR3 DNA sequence: TGTGCCAGTCCACTTCAAGGGACGTCAGGGGAGAATTCACCCCTCCACTTT. Translated, it gives CASPLQGTSGENSPLHF.